Presented here are 2 T cell receptor beta chains from one specimen sequenced in a study of Ad26.COV2.S vaccination and SARS-CoV-2 variants. Noted treatment: around 19 received Ad26.COV2.S at low or high dose, single or two shots; 5 received placebo; per-sample allocation not given. Sample collection was performed on day 63 after the first vaccine or placebo injection. Profiling relied on immunoSEQ multiplex PCR, and the TCRdb table lists in-frame clones only, not all of them. The sample has approximately 350,000 clones; 83% are singletons. This specimen consisted of peripheral blood, obtained in a trial of Ad26.COV2.S vaccine versus placebo. These receptors were collected from a person aged 18-65 years who received the Ad26.COV2.S COVID-19 vaccine or a placebo.

This clone was seen once. The chain joins TRBV20-1 to TRBJ2-1, with D unresolved. The germline V and J ends were trimmed by 6 bases and 9 bases, with 9 bases remaining between them. Per germline, CDR1 DFQATT and CDR2 SNEGSKA (reference sequence). The CDR3 covers 10 residues. The CDR3 DNA reads TGCAGTGCCCGGCGAAGTGAGCAGTTCTTC. This gives the protein CSARRSEQFF.

J is TRBJ1-1 and V is TRBV6-5, with D uncertain. V dropped 3 bases and J dropped 6 bases, with 14 bases sitting between them. The CDR3 is made up of 14 amino acids. Germline lookup yields CDR1 MNHEY and CDR2 SVGAGI. The CDR3 region has the DNA TGTGCCAGCAGTTATAATGGTGGGCGGGCTGAAGCTTTCTTT. This encodes CASSYNGGRAEAFF.